The TCR beta chain under discussion was sequenced for a study of blood T cell repertoires in COVID-19. Original processing methods: Amplifying reference gene primers gave estimates of nucleated cell counts. Repertoires were generated with immunoSEQ multiplex PCR, while TCRdb's copy carries only in-frame clones and drops some. Clone size and V and J calls were adopted from that table, with D and trimming inferred from the DNA. The sample contains hundreds of thousands of clones, approximately 89% of which appear only once. Seattle cases were enrolled at active infection and followed longitudinally. The clonotype originates from a woman in her twenties or thirties with COVID-19, enrolled during active disease. Sequences were obtained from peripheral blood.

The CDR3 nucleotides read TGTGCCAGCAGCCTCTTGGGCGGGGGATCTCCTCATACGCAGTATTTT. Protein sequence: CASSLLGGGSPHTQYF. The chain is built from TRBV5-4 and TRBJ2-3; 7 nucleotides agree with TRBD2. V shed 4 bases and J 7 bases; nucleotides not matched to a gene: 15. The germline CDR1 and CDR2 sequences are SGHNT and YYREEE (reference sequence). The CDR3 is 16 residues long.